This TCR beta chain was observed in a study of T cells in Graves' hyperthyroidism and ophthalmopathy. Study-wide points: The majority of expanded thyroid clonotypes above 0.001 also appeared in blood.

A patient was excluded if there was uncontrolled infection, other autoimmune disease, pregnancy or lactation. The table lists this clonotype with many counts. Its antigen remains unknown. CDR3 size: 16 residues. Germline CDR1 SGHAT, CDR2 FQNNGV. The V gene end was trimmed by 6 bases and the J gene end by 4 bases; junction bases not matched to a gene: 9. Amplification yielded TCR beta CDR3 regions, with RNA transcripts as the source. TCR CDR3 regions were first amplified by RT-PCR with HTBI primers. TCRdb used MiXCR to reprocess the multiplex PCR reads, holding one entry per CDR3 protein. Altogether about 420,000 distinct CDR3 sequences are present, approximately 14% being singletons, with the ten largest covering approximately 5.3%.

The sequenced sample consisted of blood. The sequence derives from a woman between 18 and 30 years old with Graves' hyperthyroidism. The V call is TRBV11-2, the J call TRBJ2-5; 12 positions match TRBD2. The CDR3 protein is CASRQNPGLAGETQYF. For the CDR3, the DNA is TGTGCCAGCAGGCAGAATCCGGGACTAGCGGGAGAGACCCAGTACTTC.